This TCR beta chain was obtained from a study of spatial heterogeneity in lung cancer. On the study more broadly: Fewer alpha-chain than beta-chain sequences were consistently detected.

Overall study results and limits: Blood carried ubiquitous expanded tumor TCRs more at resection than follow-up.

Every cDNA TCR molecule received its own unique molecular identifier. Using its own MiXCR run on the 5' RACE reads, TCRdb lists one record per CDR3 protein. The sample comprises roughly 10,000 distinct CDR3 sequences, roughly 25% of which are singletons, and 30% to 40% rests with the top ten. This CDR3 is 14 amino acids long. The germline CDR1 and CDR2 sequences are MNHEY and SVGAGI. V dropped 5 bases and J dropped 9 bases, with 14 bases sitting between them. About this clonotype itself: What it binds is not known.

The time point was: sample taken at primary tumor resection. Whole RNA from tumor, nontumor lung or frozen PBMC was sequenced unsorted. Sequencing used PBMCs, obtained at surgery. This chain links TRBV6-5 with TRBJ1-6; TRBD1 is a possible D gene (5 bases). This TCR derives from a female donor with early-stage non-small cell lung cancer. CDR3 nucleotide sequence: TGTGCCAGCAGTGCGGTCGGGAGGGGTTCACCCCTCCACTTT. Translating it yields CASSAVGRGSPLHF.